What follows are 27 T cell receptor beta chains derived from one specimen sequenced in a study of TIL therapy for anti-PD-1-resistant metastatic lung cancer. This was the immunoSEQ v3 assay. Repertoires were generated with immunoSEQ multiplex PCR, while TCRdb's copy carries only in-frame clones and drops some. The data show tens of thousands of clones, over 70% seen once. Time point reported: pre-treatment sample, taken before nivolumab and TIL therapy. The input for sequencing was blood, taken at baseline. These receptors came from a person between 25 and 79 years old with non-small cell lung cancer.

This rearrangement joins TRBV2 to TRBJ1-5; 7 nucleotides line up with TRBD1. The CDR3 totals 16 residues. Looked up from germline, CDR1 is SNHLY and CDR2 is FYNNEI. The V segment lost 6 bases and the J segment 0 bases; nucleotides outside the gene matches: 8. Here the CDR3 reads CASSRGQSLSNQPQHF. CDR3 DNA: TGTGCCAGCAGCAGGGGACAGTCCCTTAGCAATCAGCCCCAGCATTTT.

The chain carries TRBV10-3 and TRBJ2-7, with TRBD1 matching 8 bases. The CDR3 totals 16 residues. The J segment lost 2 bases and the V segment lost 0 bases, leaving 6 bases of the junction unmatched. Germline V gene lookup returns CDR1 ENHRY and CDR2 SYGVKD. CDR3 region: CAISESWDRLTYEQYF. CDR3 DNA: TGTGCCATCAGTGAGTCGTGGGACAGGCTAACCTACGAGCAGTACTTC.

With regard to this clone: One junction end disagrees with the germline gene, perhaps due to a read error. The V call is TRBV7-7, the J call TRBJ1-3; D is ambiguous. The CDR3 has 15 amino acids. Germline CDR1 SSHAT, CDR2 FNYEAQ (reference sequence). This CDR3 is CASSLALGPGNTIYF. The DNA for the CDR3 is TGTGCTAGCAGCTTAGCGCTGGGCCCCGGAAACACCATATATTTT.

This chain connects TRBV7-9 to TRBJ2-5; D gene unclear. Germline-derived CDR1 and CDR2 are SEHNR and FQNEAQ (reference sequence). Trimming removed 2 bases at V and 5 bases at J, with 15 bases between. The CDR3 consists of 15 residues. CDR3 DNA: TGTGCCAGCAGCTTATGGCCAGGAACCCTGGAGACCCAGTACTTC. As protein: CASSLWPGTLETQYF.

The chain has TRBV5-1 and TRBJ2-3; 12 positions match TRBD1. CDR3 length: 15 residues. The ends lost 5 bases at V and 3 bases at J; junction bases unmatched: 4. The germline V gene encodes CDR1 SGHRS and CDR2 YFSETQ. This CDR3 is CASRSGQGATDTQYF. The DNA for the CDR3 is TGCGCCAGCAGATCGGGACAGGGGGCAACAGATACGCAGTATTTT.

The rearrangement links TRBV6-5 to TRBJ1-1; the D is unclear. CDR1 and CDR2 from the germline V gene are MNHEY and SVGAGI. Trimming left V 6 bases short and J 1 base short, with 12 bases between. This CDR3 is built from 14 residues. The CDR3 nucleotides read TGTGCCAGCAGCCCTCCTCGGCGGAACACTGAAGCTTTCTTT. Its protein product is CASSPPRRNTEAFF.

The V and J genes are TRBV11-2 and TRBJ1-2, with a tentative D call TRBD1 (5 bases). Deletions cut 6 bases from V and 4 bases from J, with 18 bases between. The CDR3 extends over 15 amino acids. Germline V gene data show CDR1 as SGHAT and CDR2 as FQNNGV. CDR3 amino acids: CASRQTGTPGYGYTF. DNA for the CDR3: TGTGCCAGCAGGCAGACCGGGACCCCGGGCTATGGCTACACCTTC.

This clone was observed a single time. The DNA of the CDR3 is TGCGCCAGCCTTAATGAGCCGAGGGAAGATACGCAGTATTTT. Residues: CASLNEPREDTQYF. This chain links TRBV10-2 with TRBJ2-3; perhaps TRBD2 as D (5 bases). V lost 8 bases and J lost 5, with 17 bases in between. Per germline, CDR1 WSHSY and CDR2 SAAADI. This CDR3 contains 14 residues.

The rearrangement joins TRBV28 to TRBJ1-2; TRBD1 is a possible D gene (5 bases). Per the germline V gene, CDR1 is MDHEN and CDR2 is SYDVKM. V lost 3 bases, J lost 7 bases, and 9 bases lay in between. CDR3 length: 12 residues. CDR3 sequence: CASSFIRAGYTF. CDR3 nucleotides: TGTGCCAGCAGTTTCATCAGGGCTGGCTACACCTTC.

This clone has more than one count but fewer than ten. The CDR3 loop is CASSYRSAYTEAFF. In DNA form, the CDR3 reads TGTGCCAGCAGTTATCGGAGCGCGTACACTGAAGCTTTCTTT. This chain joins TRBV6-5 and TRBJ1-1, with no clear D. The CDR3 extends over 14 amino acids. V was shortened by 3 bases and J by 3 bases, with 11 bases between the two germline ends. Germline CDR1 and CDR2: MNHEY and SVGAGI.

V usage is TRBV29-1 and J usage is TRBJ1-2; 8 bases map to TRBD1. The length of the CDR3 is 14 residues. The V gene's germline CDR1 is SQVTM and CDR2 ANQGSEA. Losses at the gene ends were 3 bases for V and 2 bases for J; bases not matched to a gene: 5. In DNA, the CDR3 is TGCAGCGTTGACCTTACAGGGGGGAACTATGGCTACACCTTC. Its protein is CSVDLTGGNYGYTF.

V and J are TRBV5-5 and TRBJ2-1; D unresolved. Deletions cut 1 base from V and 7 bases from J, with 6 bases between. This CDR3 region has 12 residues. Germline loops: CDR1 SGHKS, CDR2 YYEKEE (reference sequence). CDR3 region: CASSLWGNEQFF. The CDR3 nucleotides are TGTGCCAGCAGCTTGTGGGGTAATGAGCAGTTCTTC.

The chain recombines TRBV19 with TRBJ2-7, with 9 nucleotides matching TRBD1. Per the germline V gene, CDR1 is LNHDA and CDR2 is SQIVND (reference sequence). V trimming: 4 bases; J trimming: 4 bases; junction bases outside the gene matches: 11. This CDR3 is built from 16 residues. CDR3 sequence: CASSTIIDRGKYEQYF. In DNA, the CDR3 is TGTGCCAGTAGTACGATCATTGACAGGGGGAAATACGAGCAGTACTTC.

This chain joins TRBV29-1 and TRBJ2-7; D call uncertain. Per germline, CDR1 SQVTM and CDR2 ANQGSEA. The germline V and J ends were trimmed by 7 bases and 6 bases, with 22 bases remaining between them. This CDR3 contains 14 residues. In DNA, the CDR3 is TGCAGCGCCACTGGTCAGGACCCTCGTGGCGAGCAGTACTTC. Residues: CSATGQDPRGEQYF.

CDR3 loop: CASSLVAGPYTSSYNEQFF. CDR3 bases: TGTGCCAGCAGCTTAGTGGCGGGACCGTACACTAGCTCCTACAATGAGCAGTTCTTC. This chain joins TRBV7-6 and TRBJ2-1; the D gene is possibly TRBD2 (6 bases). The germline V and J ends were trimmed by 1 base and 0 bases, with 19 bases remaining between them. Per germline, CDR1 SGHVS and CDR2 FNYEAQ. This CDR3 is built from 19 residues.

The CDR3, as DNA: TGTGCCAGCAGTAGGGGGCTCCAAGAGACCCAGTACTTC. Its translation is CASSRGLQETQYF. The chain combines TRBV2 with TRBJ2-5; TRBD1 matches at 7 bases. CDR1 SNHLY and CDR2 FYNNEI come from the germline V gene. The CDR3 runs 13 residues. The V gene end was trimmed by 5 bases and the J gene end by 1 base; junction bases not matched to a gene: 1.

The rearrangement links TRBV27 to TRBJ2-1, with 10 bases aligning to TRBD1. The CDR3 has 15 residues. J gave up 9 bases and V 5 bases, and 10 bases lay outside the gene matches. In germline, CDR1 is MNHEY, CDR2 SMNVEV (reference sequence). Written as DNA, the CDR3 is TGTGCCAGCAGTCCCTGGACAGGGGGTCGGAGTGAGCAGTTCTTC. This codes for CASSPWTGGRSEQFF.

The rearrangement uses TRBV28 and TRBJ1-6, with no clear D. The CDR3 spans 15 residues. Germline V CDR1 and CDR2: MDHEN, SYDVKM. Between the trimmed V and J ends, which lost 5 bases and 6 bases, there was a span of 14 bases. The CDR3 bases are TGTGCCAGCAGTCCCATAGAGGGAACTAATTCACCCCTCCACTTT. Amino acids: CASSPIEGTNSPLHF.

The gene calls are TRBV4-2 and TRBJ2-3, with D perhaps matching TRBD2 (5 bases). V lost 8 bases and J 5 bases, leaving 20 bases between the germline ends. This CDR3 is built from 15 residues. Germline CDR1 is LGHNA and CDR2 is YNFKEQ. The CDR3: CASAVRWEFVDTQYF. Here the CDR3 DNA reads TGTGCCAGCGCTGTGAGGTGGGAGTTTGTAGATACGCAGTATTTT.

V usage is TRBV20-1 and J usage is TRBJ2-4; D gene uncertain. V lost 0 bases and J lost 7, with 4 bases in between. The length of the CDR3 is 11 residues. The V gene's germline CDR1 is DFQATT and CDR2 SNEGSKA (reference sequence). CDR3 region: CSARDLNIQYF. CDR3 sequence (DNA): TGCAGTGCTAGAGATCTTAACATTCAGTACTTC.

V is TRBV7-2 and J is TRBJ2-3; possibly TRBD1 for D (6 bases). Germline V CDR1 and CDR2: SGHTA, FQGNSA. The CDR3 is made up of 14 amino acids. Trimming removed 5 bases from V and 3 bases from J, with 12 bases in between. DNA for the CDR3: TGTGCCAGCAGCCCCAGGGGTAAGACAGATACGCAGTATTTT. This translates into CASSPRGKTDTQYF. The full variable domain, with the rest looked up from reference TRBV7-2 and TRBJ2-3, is GAGVSQSPSNKVTEKGKDVELRCDPISGHTALYWYRQSLGQGLEFLIYFQGNSAPDKSGLPSDRFSAERTGGSVSTLTIQRTQQEDSAVYLCASSPRGKTDTQYFGPGTRLTVL.

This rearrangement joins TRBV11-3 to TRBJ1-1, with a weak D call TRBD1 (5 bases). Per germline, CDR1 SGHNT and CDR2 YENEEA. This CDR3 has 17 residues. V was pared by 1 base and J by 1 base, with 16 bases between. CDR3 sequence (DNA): TGTGCCAGCAGCTTAGGGGGCTGGAGGGCCTCGAACACTGAAGCTTTCTTT. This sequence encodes CASSLGGWRASNTEAFF.

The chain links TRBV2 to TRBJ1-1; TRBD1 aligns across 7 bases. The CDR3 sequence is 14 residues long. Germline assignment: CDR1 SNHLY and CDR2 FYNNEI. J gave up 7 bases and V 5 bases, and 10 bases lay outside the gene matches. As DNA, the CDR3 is TGTGCCAGCAGTAGGACAGGTCAAAGCCTTGAAGCTTTCTTT. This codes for CASSRTGQSLEAFF.

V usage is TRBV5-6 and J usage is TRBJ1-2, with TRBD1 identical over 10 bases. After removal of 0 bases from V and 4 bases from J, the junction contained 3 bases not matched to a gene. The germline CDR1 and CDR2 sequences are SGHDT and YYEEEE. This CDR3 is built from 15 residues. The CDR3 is CASSLGDRGGYGYTF. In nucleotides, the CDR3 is TGTGCCAGCAGCTTGGGGGACAGGGGAGGCTATGGCTACACCTTC.

The CDR3 sequence is CASSLGQTNIQYF. The CDR3 DNA is TGTGCCAGCAGCTTAGGGCAGACCAACATTCAGTACTTC. The chain carries TRBV11-3 and TRBJ2-4; D not resolved. Trimming took 1 base from V and 7 from J, leaving 8 bases between them. The germline gives CDR1 SGHNT, CDR2 YENEEA. The CDR3 contains 13 residues.

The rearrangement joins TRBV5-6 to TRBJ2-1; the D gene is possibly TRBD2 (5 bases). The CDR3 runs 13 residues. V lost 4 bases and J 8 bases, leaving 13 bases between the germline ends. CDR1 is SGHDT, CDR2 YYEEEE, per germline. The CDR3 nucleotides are TGTGCCAGCAGCCCGATGGACTTGGATGAGCAGTTCTTC. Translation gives CASSPMDLDEQFF.

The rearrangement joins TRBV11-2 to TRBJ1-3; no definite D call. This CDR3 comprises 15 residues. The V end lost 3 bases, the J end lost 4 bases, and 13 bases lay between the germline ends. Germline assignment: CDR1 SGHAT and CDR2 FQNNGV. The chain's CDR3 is CASSLGGRRGNTIYF. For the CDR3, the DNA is TGTGCCAGCAGCTTGGGTGGGAGAAGGGGAAACACCATATATTTT.